This entry lists 8 T cell receptor beta chains sequenced from one sample in a study of cytomegalovirus exposure and HLA in healthy donors. The PCR made use of 60 Vbeta and 13 Jbeta primers. Sequencing was performed with immunoSEQ multiplex PCR; in TCRdb, only in-frame clones are kept and a portion is missing. Of about 120,000 clones in the sample, around 80% are singletons; the top ten hold 7.5% to 10%. Sequenced: PBMCs. The source of these receptors is a female donor in good health and CMV-seropositive.

This chain joins TRBV15 and TRBJ2-1; 7 bases are a match to TRBD2. The trim removed 4 bases at V and 0 bases at J, leaving 6 bases unmatched. CDR1 and CDR2 (germline): LNHNV, YYDKDF (reference sequence). The CDR3 has 16 amino acids. The CDR3 protein is CATSNLGGNSYNEQFF. In DNA form, the CDR3 reads TGTGCCACCAGCAATCTGGGGGGGAACTCCTACAATGAGCAGTTCTTC.

The V call is TRBV7-9, the J call TRBJ1-1, with D perhaps matching TRBD1 (6 bases). The CDR3 is made up of 14 amino acids. Trimming removed 3 bases from V and 8 bases from J, with 16 bases in between. Germline values: CDR1 SEHNR, CDR2 FQNEAQ (reference sequence). CDR3 sequence (DNA): TGTGCCAGCAGCTTCGGGACATCAAGACCAGAAGCTTTCTTT. Its translation is CASSFGTSRPEAFF.

The CDR3 DNA reads TGTGCCACCAGCAGAGAGGACAGTCTGAACACTGAAGCTTTCTTT. It codes for CATSREDSLNTEAFF. J is TRBJ1-1 and V is TRBV15, with D perhaps matching TRBD1 (6 bases). The length of the CDR3 is 15 residues. Deletions cut 0 bases from V and 0 bases from J, with 8 bases between. CDR1 is LNHNV and CDR2 is YYDKDF in the germline V gene (reference sequence).

This clone was seen just once. The V call is TRBV2, the J call TRBJ1-1; D not resolved. Germline V CDR1 and CDR2: SNHLY, FYNNEI. CDR3 length: 14 residues. Trimming left V 3 bases short and J 5 bases short, with 13 bases between. The CDR3 here is CASSDREGGTEAFF. In DNA, the CDR3 is TGTGCCAGCAGTGATAGGGAGGGCGGAACTGAAGCTTTCTTT.

V and J are TRBV30 and TRBJ1-1; 9 positions agree with TRBD1. Trimming removed 4 bases from V and 1 base from J; junction bases left unmatched: 13. This CDR3 has 17 residues. The germline V gene encodes CDR1 GTSNPN and CDR2 SVGIG (reference sequence). CDR3 loop: CAWTPGGTGPWNTEAFF. CDR3 sequence (DNA): TGTGCCTGGACACCCGGGGGGACAGGGCCGTGGAACACTGAAGCTTTCTTT.

J is TRBJ2-2 and V is TRBV5-1; TRBD2 is a possible D gene (5 bases). Looked up from germline, CDR1 is SGHRS and CDR2 is YFSETQ. This CDR3 region has 14 residues. V was trimmed by 7 bases and J by 2 bases, leaving 12 bases between them. CDR3 sequence: CASGSYPNTGELFF. The CDR3 nucleotides are TGCGCCAGCGGGAGCTACCCCAACACCGGGGAGCTGTTTTTT.

The CDR3 protein is CASSFRPGNDGNTIYF. The CDR3 DNA is TGTGCCAGCAGCTTCCGCCCCGGGAACGATGGAAACACCATATATTTT. J is TRBJ1-3 and V is TRBV7-2, with D hard to call. Germline V gene lookup returns CDR1 SGHTA and CDR2 FQGNSA. This CDR3 is 16 amino acids long. The V gene lost 3 bases and the J gene lost 3 bases, with 15 bases spanning the gap.

The CDR3 loop reads CASSRVKSPLHF. CDR3 in DNA: TGTGCCAGCTCCAGGGTAAAGTCACCCCTCCACTTT. The rearrangement links TRBV6-5 to TRBJ1-6; weak D call: TRBD1 (5 bases). Per the germline V gene, CDR1 is MNHEY and CDR2 is SVGAGI. V was pared by 8 bases and J by 10 bases, with 12 bases between. The CDR3 length is 12 residues.